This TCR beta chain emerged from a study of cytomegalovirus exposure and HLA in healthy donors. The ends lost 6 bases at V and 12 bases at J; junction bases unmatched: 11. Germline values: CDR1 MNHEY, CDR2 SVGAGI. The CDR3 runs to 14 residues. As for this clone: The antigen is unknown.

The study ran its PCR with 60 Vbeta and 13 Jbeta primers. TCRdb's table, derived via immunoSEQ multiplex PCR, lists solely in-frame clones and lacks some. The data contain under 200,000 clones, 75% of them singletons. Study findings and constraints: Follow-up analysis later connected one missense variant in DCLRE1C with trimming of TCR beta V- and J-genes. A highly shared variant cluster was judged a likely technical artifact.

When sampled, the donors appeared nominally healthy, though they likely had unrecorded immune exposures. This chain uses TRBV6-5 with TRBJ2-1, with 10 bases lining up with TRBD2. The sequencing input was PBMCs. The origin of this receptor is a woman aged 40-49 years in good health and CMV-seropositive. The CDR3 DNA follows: TGTGCCAGCAGCCTTGGGACTAGCGCGAGACCGCAGTTCTTC. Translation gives CASSLGTSARPQFF.